These 26 T cell receptor beta chains came from one sample sequenced in a study of shared T cell receptors in the human thymus. Repertoires were generated with immunoSEQ multiplex PCR, while TCRdb's copy carries only in-frame clones and drops some. Here the sample spans about 500,000 clones, approximately 78% being singletons. Separately, the same data were catalogued under a study of human thymus T cells.

What was sequenced was thymocytes. The receptors here all came from a boy younger than two with a congenital heart defect.

J is TRBJ2-2 and V is TRBV4-3; no reliable D call. The CDR3 contains 13 residues. The germline V gene has CDR1 LGHNA and CDR2 YSLEER. V lost 0 bases to trimming and J lost 7 bases, with 6 bases between them. The CDR3 sequence: CASSQEEFGELFF. DNA for the CDR3: TGCGCCAGCAGCCAAGAAGAGTTCGGGGAGCTGTTTTTT.

J is TRBJ2-7 and V is TRBV4-3, with D perhaps TRBD2 (7 bases). This CDR3 comprises 15 residues. Germline CDR1 LGHNA, CDR2 YSLEER. V was cut by 0 bases and J by 5 bases, with 14 bases left in between. CDR3 protein: CASSQDEGGADEQYF. The CDR3 DNA reads as TGCGCCAGCAGCCAAGATGAGGGGGGGGCAGACGAGCAGTACTTC.

V usage is TRBV6-6 and J usage is TRBJ2-3, with TRBD1 matching over 9 bases. Germline V gene lookup returns CDR1 MNHNY and CDR2 SVGAGI (reference sequence). V dropped 2 bases and J dropped 4; count of bases not matched to a gene: 7. The CDR3 loop spans 16 amino acids. DNA for the CDR3: TGTGCCAGCAGTTACGGACAGGGGAGGTCGGCAGATACGCAGTATTTT. Its translation is CASSYGQGRSADTQYF.

The chain joins TRBV7-8 to TRBJ1-1; a weak D match, TRBD1 (6 bases). The CDR3 consists of 15 residues. V was pared by 0 bases and J by 1 base, with 9 bases between. The germline gives CDR1 SGHVS, CDR2 FQNEAQ. The CDR3 nucleotides read TGTGCCAGCAGCTTAGCTAAGGGACAGAACACTGAAGCTTTCTTT. This translates into CASSLAKGQNTEAFF.

The CDR3 DNA reads as TGTGCCAGCAGTTACGGCGGGGCGCCGACATATACGCAGTATTTT. It is translated as CASSYGGAPTYTQYF. This chain uses TRBV6-6 with TRBJ2-3, with a weak D call TRBD2 (6 bases). V was trimmed by 2 bases and J by 7 bases, leaving 16 bases between them. The CDR3 loop spans 15 amino acids. CDR1 MNHNY and CDR2 SVGAGI come from the germline V gene (reference sequence).

This clone was seen more than once but under ten times. The chain recombines TRBV4-1 with TRBJ2-7; the match to TRBD2 covers 14 bases. There are 18 residues in the CDR3. J lost 3 bases, V lost 3 bases, and 10 bases had no gene match. Per germline, CDR1 MGHRA and CDR2 YSYEKL. The CDR3 reads CASSHHPGLAGAFYEQYF. In nucleotides, the CDR3 is TGCGCCAGCAGCCATCATCCGGGACTAGCGGGGGCCTTCTACGAGCAGTACTTC.

This rearrangement joins TRBV5-4 to TRBJ2-5, with D tentatively TRBD2 (6 bases). Trimming took off 4 bases at V and 1 base at J, with 17 bases between the two ends. CDR3 length: 16 residues. The germline V gene has CDR1 SGHNT and CDR2 YYREEE (reference sequence). CDR3 nucleotides: TGTGCCAGCAGCCCCGGAGGGATCGTCCCCCAAGAGACCCAGTACTTC. It encodes CASSPGGIVPQETQYF.

This clone was recorded once. This chain uses TRBV29-1 with TRBJ2-3; 7 bases are shared with TRBD2. In germline, CDR1 is SQVTM, CDR2 ANQGSEA. The CDR3 runs 14 residues. V lost 2 bases to trimming and J lost 3 bases; unmatched junction nucleotides: 5. The CDR3 spells CSVECNGRTDTQYF. In DNA, the CDR3 is TGCAGCGTTGAATGTAACGGGAGGACAGATACGCAGTATTTT.

The chain couples TRBV2 to TRBJ2-1, with D hard to call. The germline V and J ends were trimmed by 6 bases and 0 bases, with 12 bases remaining between them. Looked up from germline, CDR1 is SNHLY and CDR2 is FYNNEI. The length of the CDR3 is 15 residues. CDR3 in amino acids: CASSDWPSSYNEQFF. DNA of the CDR3: TGTGCCAGCAGCGACTGGCCAAGCTCCTACAATGAGCAGTTCTTC.

The chain joins TRBV27 to TRBJ1-1, with D possibly TRBD1 on 5 matching bases. Trimming shortened V by 2 bases and J by 5 bases, and 12 bases separated the two germline ends. There are 14 residues in the CDR3. Germline CDR1 MNHEY, CDR2 SMNVEV (reference sequence). The DNA for the CDR3 is TGTGCCAGCAGTTTAACCCCGGGGGGGACTGAAGCTTTCTTT. Protein product: CASSLTPGGTEAFF.

The chain is built from TRBV9 and TRBJ1-2; tentatively, D is TRBD1 (6 bases). The CDR3 sequence is 15 residues long. The V and J ends lost 8 bases and 4 bases respectively, with 21 bases between them. Germline V CDR1 and CDR2: SGDLS, YYNGEE. In nucleotides, the CDR3 is TGTGCCAGTGGGGCAACGACAGGCAGATTCTATGGCTACACCTTC. It yields the protein CASGATTGRFYGYTF.

This rearrangement joins TRBV14 to TRBJ2-3; 7 bases line up with TRBD2. CDR1 SGHDN and CDR2 FVKESK come from the germline V gene. The CDR3 has 15 residues. V shed 4 bases and J 0 bases; nucleotides not matched to a gene: 4. The CDR3 is CASSLGTTSTDTQYF. Here the CDR3 DNA reads TGTGCCAGCAGCCTCGGGACTACTAGCACAGATACGCAGTATTTT.

The chain employs TRBV6-5 and TRBJ2-5; 8 positions agree with TRBD2. Germline loops: CDR1 MNHEY, CDR2 SVGAGI. The CDR3 totals 15 residues. The V and J ends lost 5 bases and 4 bases, in that order; junction bases with no gene match: 9. CDR3: CASSPSGRTPETQYF. The DNA for the CDR3 is TGTGCCAGCAGTCCGAGCGGGAGAACGCCAGAGACCCAGTACTTC.

This chain links TRBV27 with TRBJ2-1; 8 positions agree with TRBD2. CDR1 and CDR2 from the germline V gene are MNHEY and SMNVEV (reference sequence). V was pared by 3 bases and J by 4 bases, with 5 bases of the junction left unmatched. This CDR3 has 15 residues. In DNA, the CDR3 is TGTGCCAGCAGTTTGCGGGCGGGGGGTTACAATGAGCAGTTCTTC. This encodes CASSLRAGGYNEQFF.

Details on this clone: The junction does not match germline at one end; this may be a read error. The chain's CDR3 is CASREGTVSSGNTIYF. CDR3 nucleotide sequence: TGTGCCAGCAGGGAAGGCACTGTGAGCTCTGGAAACACCATATATTTT. The chain uses TRBV2 and TRBJ1-3, with no clear D. The CDR3 loop spans 16 amino acids. The germline V gene encodes CDR1 SNHLY and CDR2 FYNNEI.

The V and J genes are TRBV2 and TRBJ2-4, with 7 bases aligning to TRBD2. The CDR3 has 18 residues. The germline V gene has CDR1 SNHLY and CDR2 FYNNEI. V trimming: 4 bases; J trimming: 1 base; junction bases outside the gene matches: 13. The DNA for the CDR3 is TGTGCCAGCAGTGCCATGGGAGGGCCCTCGGTTGCCAAAAACATTCAGTACTTC. Amino acid sequence: CASSAMGGPSVAKNIQYF. Full variable domain (rest looked up from reference TRBV2 and TRBJ2-4): EPEVTQTPSHQVTQMGQEVILRCVPISNHLYFYWYRQILGQKVEFLVSFYNNEISEKSEIFDDQFSVERPDGSNFTLKIRSTKLEDSAMYFCASSAMGGPSVAKNIQYFGAGTRLSVL.

This chain uses TRBV7-2 with TRBJ2-3; TRBD1 matches 8 bases. This CDR3 is 15 amino acids long. V gave up 8 bases and J gave up 2 bases; unmatched junction bases: 9. Germline CDR1 is SGHTA and CDR2 is FQGNSA. The CDR3 loop is CASAKQGGHTDTQYF. CDR3 DNA sequence: TGTGCCAGCGCCAAACAGGGGGGACACACAGATACGCAGTATTTT.

The chain employs TRBV28 and TRBJ1-5; TRBD1 matches 11 bases. V was clipped by 4 bases and J by 7 bases; unmatched bases: 12. Germline loops: CDR1 MDHEN, CDR2 SYDVKM. This CDR3 has 17 amino acids. Here the CDR3 reads CASSWGGQGVGGQPQHF. The CDR3, as DNA: TGTGCCAGCAGTTGGGGGGGACAGGGGGTGGGTGGACAGCCCCAGCATTTT.

This sequence joins TRBV12-5 and TRBJ1-4; 8 bases are a match to TRBD1. Losses at the gene ends were 6 bases for V and 2 bases for J; bases not matched to a gene: 5. In germline, CDR1 is LGHNT, CDR2 FRNRAP. There are 15 residues in the CDR3. The CDR3 DNA follows: TGTGCTAGTGGCCAGGGGGCACATACTAATGAAAAACTGTTTTTT. Protein sequence: CASGQGAHTNEKLFF.

This clone was observed a handful of times. CDR3 loop: CATSRRDSGNTIYF. CDR3 DNA: TGTGCCACCAGCAGGCGGGACAGCGGAAACACCATATATTTT. This rearrangement joins TRBV15 to TRBJ1-3; TRBD1 matches at 7 bases. The CDR3 has 14 residues. The ends lost 3 bases at V and 4 bases at J; junction bases unmatched: 3. The germline V gene encodes CDR1 LNHNV and CDR2 YYDKDF (reference sequence).

The CDR3 coding sequence is TGTGCCAGCAGTTTAGTAGCGGGTTCCTACAATGAGCAGTTCTTC. Its translation: CASSLVAGSYNEQFF. The rearrangement uses TRBV27 and TRBJ2-1; 7 bases map to TRBD2. Germline assignment: CDR1 MNHEY and CDR2 SMNVEV (reference sequence). V lost 2 bases, J lost 1 base, and 2 bases stayed unmatched. CDR3 length: 15 amino acids.

The rearrangement uses TRBV6-1 and TRBJ2-7, with 10 bases matching TRBD1. Germline assignment: CDR1 MNHNS and CDR2 SASEGT. This CDR3 contains 16 residues. Trimming at V came to 0 bases and at J to 2 bases, leaving 4 bases not matched to a gene. The CDR3, as DNA: TGTGCCAGCAGTGAAGCTGGGGACAGGGGTCCCTACGAGCAGTACTTC. It translates to CASSEAGDRGPYEQYF.

The chain joins TRBV29-1 to TRBJ2-1, with a weak D call TRBD1 (6 bases). CDR3 size: 14 residues. V shed 7 bases and J shed 7 bases, with 20 bases lying between them. The germline CDR1 and CDR2 sequences are SQVTM and ANQGSEA. The CDR3 sequence: CSAQDRARGNEQFF. DNA for the CDR3: TGCAGCGCTCAAGATCGAGCCAGGGGAAATGAGCAGTTCTTC.

This rearrangement joins TRBV4-1 to TRBJ2-2; a weak D match, TRBD1 (7 bases). Deletions cut 2 bases from V and 7 bases from J, with 11 bases between. The CDR3 is 14 amino acids. In germline, CDR1 is MGHRA, CDR2 YSYEKL. CDR3 in DNA: TGCGCCAGCAGCCAAAGCAGGGGGGACGGGGAGCTGTTTTTT. It specifies CASSQSRGDGELFF.

J is TRBJ2-3 and V is TRBV7-2; a possible D gene is TRBD2 (5 bases). The CDR3 runs to 15 residues. V lost 5 bases and J lost 4, with 16 bases in between. Germline V gene sequence: CDR1 SGHTA, CDR2 FQGNSA. The CDR3 DNA is TGTGCCAGCAGCCATAGGGTCGGAGGACCAGATACGCAGTATTTT. Translating gives CASSHRVGGPDTQYF.

The V and J genes are TRBV30 and TRBJ2-7; TRBD1 is a possible D gene (5 bases). Germline V gene lookup returns CDR1 GTSNPN and CDR2 SVGIG (reference sequence). This CDR3 has 14 amino acids. V was cut by 1 base and J by 3 bases, with 13 bases left in between. The CDR3 here is CAWSGKGWFYEQYF. For the CDR3, the DNA is TGTGCCTGGAGTGGGAAGGGGTGGTTCTACGAGCAGTACTTC.